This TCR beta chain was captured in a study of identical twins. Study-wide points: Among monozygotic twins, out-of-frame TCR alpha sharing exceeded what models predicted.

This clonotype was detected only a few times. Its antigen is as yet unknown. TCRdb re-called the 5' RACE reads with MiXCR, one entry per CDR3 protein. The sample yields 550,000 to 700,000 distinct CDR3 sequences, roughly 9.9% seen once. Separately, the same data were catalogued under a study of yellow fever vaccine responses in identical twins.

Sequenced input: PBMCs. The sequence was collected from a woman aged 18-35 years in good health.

The CDR3 reads CSVRTDANYGYTF. CDR3 DNA: TGCAGCGTCCGGACTGACGCTAACTATGGCTACACCTTC. The rearrangement uses TRBV29-1 and TRBJ1-2; D is unresolved. Germline CDR1 is SQVTM and CDR2 is ANQGSEA. The CDR3 has 13 amino acids. V gave up 6 bases and J gave up 0 bases, with 11 bases separating them.